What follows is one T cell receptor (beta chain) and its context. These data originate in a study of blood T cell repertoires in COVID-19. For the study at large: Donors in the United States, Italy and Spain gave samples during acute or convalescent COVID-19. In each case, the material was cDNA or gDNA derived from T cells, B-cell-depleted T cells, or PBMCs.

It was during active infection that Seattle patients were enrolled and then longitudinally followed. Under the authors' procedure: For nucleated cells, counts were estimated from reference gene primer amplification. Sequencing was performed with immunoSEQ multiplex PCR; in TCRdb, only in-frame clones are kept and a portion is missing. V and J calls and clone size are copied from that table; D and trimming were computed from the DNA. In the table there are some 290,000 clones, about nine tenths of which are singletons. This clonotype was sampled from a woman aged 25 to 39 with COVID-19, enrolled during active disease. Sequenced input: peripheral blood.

In DNA, the CDR3 is TGTGCCATCAGTGAGCTGGCTAGCGGGAGGATCGGGAATGAGCAGTTCTTC. Translated, it gives CAISELASGRIGNEQFF. The chain is built from TRBV10-3 and TRBJ2-1; 11 positions agree with TRBD2. Germline V gene lookup returns CDR1 ENHRY and CDR2 SYGVKD. V was clipped by 2 bases and J by 7 bases; unmatched bases: 10. There are 17 residues in the CDR3.